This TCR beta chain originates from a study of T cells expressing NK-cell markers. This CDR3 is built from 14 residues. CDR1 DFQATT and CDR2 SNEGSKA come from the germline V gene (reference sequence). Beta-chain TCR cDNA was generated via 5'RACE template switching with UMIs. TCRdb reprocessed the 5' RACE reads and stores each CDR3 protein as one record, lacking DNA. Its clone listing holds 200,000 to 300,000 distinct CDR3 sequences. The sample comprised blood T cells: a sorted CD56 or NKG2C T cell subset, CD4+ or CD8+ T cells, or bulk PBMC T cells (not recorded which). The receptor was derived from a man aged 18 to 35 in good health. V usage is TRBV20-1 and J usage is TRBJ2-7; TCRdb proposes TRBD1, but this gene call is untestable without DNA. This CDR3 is CSASNSRVSYEQYF.